The rows below give T cell receptor beta chains drawn from one sample of a study of blood T cell repertoires in COVID-19. Here immunoSEQ multiplex PCR was the method, and the copy in TCRdb shows in-frame clones only, minus some. Counted here are 250,000 or so clones, 86% occurring once; the ten biggest clones make up less than 3%. Sequencing was done on a sample of peripheral blood. These receptor sequences come from a woman aged 25 to 45 with active or convalescent COVID-19. Each CDR3 is given with its conserved first and last residue. D genes are given only for firm matches.

j_call	d_call	v_call	cdr3_nt	cdr3_aa
TRBJ2-1	-	TRBV3-1/TRBV3-2	TGTGCCAGCAGCCTCCGTGGGGGGTCGGGTGAGCAGTTCTTC	CASSLRGGSGEQFF
TRBJ2-7	TRBD1	TRBV19	TGTGCCAGTAGTATGGCCGACAGGGGCCTTGACGAGCAGTACTTC	CASSMADRGLDEQYF
TRBJ1-1	-	TRBV3-1/TRBV3-2	TGTGCCAGCAGCCAAGGCGGGAACACTGAAGCTTTCTTT	CASSQGGNTEAFF
TRBJ1-1	-	TRBV10-3	TGTGCCATCAGCGGGGAGTGGGGTGAAGCTTTCTTT	CAISGEWGEAFF
TRBJ2-7	-	TRBV7-3	TGTGCCAGCAGCTTAATTCGCAGCTACGAGCAGTACTTC	CASSLIRSYEQYF
TRBJ2-1	TRBD1	TRBV28	TGTGCCAGCAGCCGAACAGGGGCGAGTGAGCAGTTCTTC	CASSRTGASEQFF
TRBJ1-5	-	TRBV6-2/TRBV6-3	TGTGCCAGCAGTTACGAAGCCGGGAATCAGCCCCAGCATTTT	CASSYEAGNQPQHF
TRBJ2-7	-	TRBV12-3/TRBV12-4	TGTGCCAGCAGTTCACTAACCTACGAGCAGTACTTC	CASSSLTYEQYF
TRBJ1-1	TRBD1	TRBV7-9	TGTGCCAGCAGCTTAGGACCAGGGGGTTGGGTGAACACTGAAGCTTTCTTT	CASSLGPGGWVNTEAFF
TRBJ2-3	TRBD2	TRBV5-4	TGTGCCAGCAGCTGGGGGAGGGGCGCAGATACGCAGTATTTT	CASSWGRGADTQYF
TRBJ1-2	TRBD1	TRBV29-1	TGCAGCGTGGGACAGGGGGCAACTAACTATGGCTACACCTTC	CSVGQGATNYGYTF
TRBJ1-2	-	TRBV4-2	TGTGCCAGCAGCCAAGTGGGGGGATTTAACTATGGCTACACCTTC	CASSQVGGFNYGYTF